The 17 T cell receptor beta chains below come from one sample, sequenced in a study of blood T cell repertoires in COVID-19. TCRdb keeps only in-frame clones here, not all; method: immunoSEQ multiplex PCR. This sample has 200,000 to 250,000 clones, with around four fifths found just once. The sequenced sample was peripheral blood. These receptor sequences come from a woman in her fifties or sixties with active or convalescent COVID-19.

The CDR3 coding sequence is TGCGCCAGCAGCCTAGAAGGGACAGGGAGCGGCTACACCTTC. It specifies CASSLEGTGSGYTF. V usage is TRBV5-1 and J usage is TRBJ1-2, with 9 bases identical to TRBD1. Germline V lookup: CDR1 SGHRS, CDR2 YFSETQ. V gave up 4 bases and J gave up 8 bases; unmatched junction bases: 9. CDR3 size: 14 residues.

The CDR3, as DNA: TGTGCCAGCAGCCGAATTTTTAGCGGAAGGGGCCAAGAGACCCAGTACTTC. As protein: CASSRIFSGRGQETQYF. The chain combines TRBV5-6 with TRBJ2-5; tentatively, D is TRBD2 (6 bases). The CDR3 is made up of 17 amino acids. Germline V CDR1 and CDR2: SGHDT, YYEEEE. Trimming took 4 bases from V and 1 from J, leaving 20 bases between them.

This clone was detected once. The chain uses TRBV7-2 and TRBJ2-3, with TRBD2 matching 8 bases. Germline V gene sequence: CDR1 SGHTA, CDR2 FQGNSA. The CDR3 runs 16 residues. After removal of 2 bases from V and 10 bases from J, the junction contained 14 bases not matched to a gene. The CDR3 DNA reads as TGTGCCAGCAGCTTATGGGCGGGGGGCTTAACCGGGTCGCAGTATTTT. Its protein is CASSLWAGGLTGSQYF.

This chain connects TRBV27 to TRBJ2-3; D ambiguous. With 4 bases removed from V and 5 bases from J, the gap between germline ends came to 13 bases. CDR3 length: 14 residues. The germline CDR1 and CDR2 sequences are MNHEY and SMNVEV (reference sequence). This CDR3 reads CASSSKADLDTQYF. The DNA for the CDR3 is TGTGCCAGCAGTTCCAAAGCCGATTTAGATACGCAGTATTTT.

This chain uses TRBV27 with TRBJ2-7, with TRBD1 matching over 10 bases. Germline CDR1 reads MNHEY; CDR2 reads SMNVEV (reference sequence). CDR3 size: 15 residues. Trimming removed 0 bases from V and 5 bases from J; junction bases left unmatched: 4. The CDR3 region has the DNA TGTGCCAGCAGTTTATCCGGGACAGGGGTCCACGAGCAGTACTTC. Encoded protein: CASSLSGTGVHEQYF.

V usage is TRBV4-1 and J usage is TRBJ2-3, with D possibly being TRBD2 (6 bases). Trimming removed 0 bases at V and 2 bases at J, with 21 bases between. Germline V lookup: CDR1 MGHRA, CDR2 YSYEKL. CDR3 length equals 19 residues. The CDR3 DNA reads as TGCGCCAGCAGCCAAGATTCCCCCCAGCGGGCCACACCCACAGATACGCAGTATTTT. Translated: CASSQDSPQRATPTDTQYF.

This clone was picked up a small number of times. The V call is TRBV3-1 (or the pseudogene TRBV3-2), the J call TRBJ1-2; TRBD1 might be the D (5 bases). Germline CDR1 reads LGHDT; CDR2 reads YNNKEL (reference sequence). This CDR3 is 17 amino acids long. Trimming pared 0 bases from V and 0 bases from J, leaving 14 bases between. CDR3 amino acids: CASSQDRLGESNYGYTF. Written as DNA, the CDR3 is TGTGCCAGCAGCCAAGATCGTTTAGGGGAATCTAACTATGGCTACACCTTC.

The rearrangement joins TRBV12-3 or TRBV12-4 to TRBJ1-5, with a possible D match to TRBD1 (5 bases). V lost 2 bases, J lost 7 bases, and 9 bases lay in between. This CDR3 contains 13 residues. The CDR3 here is CASSLRGFQPQHF. CDR3 nucleotides: TGTGCCAGCAGTTTAAGGGGTTTCCAGCCCCAGCATTTT.

The count of this clone is one. The chain is built from TRBV29-1 and TRBJ1-5; D is undetermined. The V gene lost 4 bases and the J gene lost 5 bases, with 12 bases spanning the gap. This CDR3 region has 13 residues. CDR1 and CDR2 (germline): SQVTM, ANQGSEA. In DNA form, the CDR3 reads TGCAGCGTTGGGGAGGGCGCGGATCAGCCCCAGCATTTT. Translated, it gives CSVGEGADQPQHF.

The chain recombines TRBV6-4 with TRBJ1-1; 9 nucleotides line up with TRBD1. The V gene end was trimmed by 8 bases and the J gene end by 3 bases; junction bases not matched to a gene: 4. Looked up from germline, CDR1 is MRHNA and CDR2 is SNTAGT. This CDR3 is 13 amino acids long. The CDR3 region is CASLGQGYTEAFF. The CDR3 DNA sequence: TGTGCCAGCCTGGGACAGGGCTACACTGAAGCTTTCTTT.

The chain employs TRBV19 and TRBJ2-7, with D possibly TRBD1 on 6 matching bases. This CDR3 has 14 amino acids. The germline V gene encodes CDR1 LNHDA and CDR2 SQIVND (reference sequence). V dropped 8 bases and J dropped 0 bases, with 14 bases sitting between them. The CDR3 is CASPIETGSYEQYV. CDR3 nucleotides: TGTGCCAGTCCTATCGAGACAGGCTCCTACGAGCAGTACGTC.

The V gene is TRBV5-5, the J gene TRBJ1-1; 8 bases line up with TRBD1. The CDR3 covers 14 residues. The trim removed 5 bases at V and 7 bases at J, leaving 10 bases unmatched. Germline V gene sequence: CDR1 SGHKS, CDR2 YYEKEE (reference sequence). DNA for the CDR3: TGTGCCAGCAGTTACATCGACAGGGGAAATGAAGCTTTCTTT. It yields the protein CASSYIDRGNEAFF.

This chain uses TRBV18 with TRBJ2-3; D remains ambiguous. This CDR3 has 15 amino acids. The V end lost 0 bases, the J end lost 5 bases, and 12 bases lay between the germline ends. CDR1 is KGHSH and CDR2 is LQKENI in the germline V gene. The CDR3 coding sequence is TGTGCCAGCTCACCACCGAACCAGGCCGGAGATACGCAGTATTTT. Amino acid sequence: CASSPPNQAGDTQYF.

The V and J genes are TRBV7-2 and TRBJ1-2; D is undetermined. Germline lookup yields CDR1 SGHTA and CDR2 FQGNSA. Trimming took 2 bases from V and 4 from J, leaving 11 bases between them. The CDR3 is 14 residues long. The CDR3 nucleotides are TGTGCCAGCAGCTTACAAGGTGACACCTATGGCTACACCTTC. Translation: CASSLQGDTYGYTF.

This chain connects TRBV10-1 to TRBJ2-1; 11 nucleotides align to TRBD2. The germline V gene has CDR1 WNHNN and CDR2 SYGVQD (reference sequence). V lost 4 bases to trimming and J lost 8 bases; unmatched junction nucleotides: 4. There are 14 residues in the CDR3. Here the CDR3 reads CASSGLAGRDEQFF. CDR3 nucleotides: TGCGCCAGCAGTGGACTAGCGGGACGGGATGAGCAGTTCTTC.

The V gene is TRBV11-3, the J gene TRBJ1-1; TRBD1 matches 7 bases. With 4 bases clipped from V and 4 bases from J, the junction kept 9 bases outside the gene matches. CDR3 length equals 15 residues. Germline V gene sequence: CDR1 SGHNT, CDR2 YENEEA. CDR3 region: CASSSLLTGATEAFF. The CDR3 DNA follows: TGTGCCAGCAGCTCCCTCTTAACAGGGGCCACTGAAGCTTTCTTT. The variable domain in full, completed from reference TRBV11-3 and TRBJ1-1, reads EAGVVQSPRYKIIEKKQPVAFWCNPISGHNTLYWYLQNLGQGPELLIRYENEEAVDDSQLPKDRFSAERLKGVDSTLKIQPAELGDSAVYLCASSSLLTGATEAFFGQGTRLTVV.

This clone was observed a handful of times. The V gene is TRBV5-6, the J gene TRBJ2-5; TRBD1 matches at 8 bases. The germline V gene has CDR1 SGHDT and CDR2 YYEEEE. The V gene end was trimmed by 3 bases and the J gene end by 3 bases; junction bases not matched to a gene: 4. This CDR3 spans 14 amino acids. CDR3 DNA sequence: TGTGCCAGCAGCTGGACAGGGCCGGAAGAGACCCAGTACTTC. Translated, it gives CASSWTGPEETQYF. Variable domain in full (rest from reference TRBV5-6 and TRBJ2-5): DAGVTQSPTHLIKTRGQQVTLRCSPKSGHDTVSWYQQALGQGPQFIFQYYEEEERQRGNFPDRFSGHQFPNYSSELNVNALLLGDSALYLCASSWTGPEETQYFGPGTRLLVL.